The 18 T cell receptor beta chains given below trace back to one sample, sequenced in a study of blood T cell repertoires in COVID-19. The protocol was immunoSEQ multiplex PCR, while the TCRdb copy is restricted to in-frame clones and leaves out a portion. The sample records approximately 260,000 clones, around 83% being singletons. Sequenced sample: PBMCs or T cells enriched from blood (not recorded which). The receptors shown here come from a woman between 50 and 59 years old who had been exposed to COVID-19.

CDR3 residues: CASSSPGLAGLGETQYF. The CDR3 DNA sequence: TGTGCCAGCAGCTCTCCGGGACTAGCGGGGTTAGGAGAGACCCAGTACTTC. The rearrangement links TRBV7-9 to TRBJ2-5; 13 bases agree with TRBD2. After removal of 4 bases from V and 4 bases from J, the junction contained 9 bases not matched to a gene. Germline CDR1 SEHNR, CDR2 FQNEAQ (reference sequence). The CDR3 loop spans 17 amino acids.

CDR3 DNA: TGTGCCAGCGCCAATTATGACAGGGGGACCCAGTACTTC. It yields the protein CASANYDRGTQYF. The chain joins TRBV7-9 to TRBJ2-5; 8 nucleotides line up with TRBD1. Germline CDR1 reads SEHNR; CDR2 reads FQNEAQ (reference sequence). J gave up 7 bases and V 8 bases, and 9 bases lay outside the gene matches. The CDR3 extends over 13 amino acids.

The chain carries TRBV6-2 or TRBV6-3 and TRBJ2-7; 7 bases map to TRBD2. The CDR3 spans 15 residues. The V segment lost 6 bases and the J segment 0 bases; nucleotides outside the gene matches: 8. The V gene's germline CDR1 is MNHEY and CDR2 SVGEGT. The DNA for the CDR3 is TGTGCCAGCAGCCGCCGAGCGGGGTTCTCCTACGAGCAGTACTTC. Translation: CASSRRAGFSYEQYF.

The gene calls are TRBV9 and TRBJ2-1, with 11 bases lining up with TRBD2. Germline V gives CDR1 SGDLS, CDR2 YYNGEE. CDR3 length equals 14 residues. Trimming removed 0 bases from V and 15 bases from J; junction bases left unmatched: 8. The CDR3 region has the DNA TGTGCCAGCAGCGTAGCCCCTAGCGGGGGGCCTGGGTTCTTC. It yields the protein CASSVAPSGGPGFF.

This clone was recorded once. CDR3 DNA: TGCGCCAGCAGTCACCTAGCGGGGGGGAAGAATGAGCAGTTCTTC. Protein: CASSHLAGGKNEQFF. V gene TRBV10-2 combines with J gene TRBJ2-1, with TRBD2 matching 12 bases. V lost 5 bases and J lost 7; bases outside the gene matches: 6. Germline CDR1 WSHSY, CDR2 SAAADI. The CDR3 runs 15 residues.

The chain carries TRBV2 and TRBJ1-4; maybe TRBD1 (5 bases). In germline, CDR1 is SNHLY, CDR2 FYNNEI. V was cut by 10 bases and J by 0 bases, with 15 bases left in between. The CDR3 contains 15 residues. CDR3 in DNA: TGTGCCACCTCGGGGGGGGAAACAACTAATGAAAAACTGTTTTTT. Translating gives CATSGGETTNEKLFF.

V usage is TRBV7-2 and J usage is TRBJ1-2; a possible D gene is TRBD1 (5 bases). Per germline, CDR1 SGHTA and CDR2 FQGNSA. The CDR3 contains 13 residues. Deletions cut 5 bases from V and 2 bases from J, with 9 bases between. CDR3 region: CASSPDRNYGYTF. CDR3 bases: TGTGCCAGCAGCCCCGACAGAAACTATGGCTACACCTTC.

CDR3 bases: TGTGCCAGCAGTTCACCCGGGACAGGGAATACGAATCGTCAGCCCCAGCATTTT. Protein product: CASSSPGTGNTNRQPQHF. This chain uses TRBV27 with TRBJ1-5, with 9 bases fitting TRBD1. Germline V CDR1 and CDR2: MNHEY, SMNVEV (reference sequence). The CDR3 runs to 18 residues. V lost 4 bases, J lost 6 bases, and 16 bases stayed unmatched.

The chain carries TRBV6-5 and TRBJ2-7; 7 bases map to TRBD1. CDR3 length: 15 residues. Germline trimming cut 6 bases from V and 3 bases from J; bases unmatched to any gene: 11. Germline CDR1 is MNHEY and CDR2 is SVGAGI. The CDR3 here is CASSRKTGSLYEQYF. The CDR3 region has the DNA TGTGCCAGCAGCAGGAAGACAGGGTCTCTCTACGAGCAGTACTTC.

This chain links TRBV7-6 with TRBJ2-2; TRBD2 is a possible D gene (7 bases). Germline V gene data show CDR1 as SGHVS and CDR2 as FNYEAQ. This CDR3 is built from 17 residues. Trimming shortened V by 1 base and J by 4 bases, and 16 bases separated the two germline ends. CDR3 DNA sequence: TGTGCCAGCAGCTTAGGTTCTGCGGGGGCGAGCACCGGGGAGCTGTTTTTT. Encoded protein: CASSLGSAGASTGELFF.

This clone turned up a few times. This rearrangement joins TRBV5-5 to TRBJ2-4; 7 nucleotides align to TRBD1. Germline assignment: CDR1 SGHKS and CDR2 YYEKEE (reference sequence). After removal of 0 bases from V and 3 bases from J, the junction contained 9 bases not matched to a gene. The CDR3 loop spans 17 amino acids. The CDR3 here is CASSLGEGGIVKNIQYF. Here the CDR3 DNA reads TGTGCCAGCAGCTTGGGTGAAGGGGGCATCGTCAAAAACATTCAGTACTTC.

V and J are TRBV5-4 and TRBJ2-1; the D gene is possibly TRBD2 (6 bases). Germline CDR1 SGHNT, CDR2 YYREEE (reference sequence). The CDR3 covers 15 residues. V dropped 1 base and J dropped 6 bases, with 14 bases sitting between them. The CDR3 region is CASSLPGVKVNEQFF. The DNA of the CDR3 is TGTGCCAGCAGCTTGCCGGGGGTCAAGGTCAATGAGCAGTTCTTC.

The chain is built from TRBV5-4 and TRBJ1-2; 8 bases are a match to TRBD1. The CDR3 has 13 residues. Germline V gives CDR1 SGHNT, CDR2 YYREEE (reference sequence). Trimming took 4 bases from V and 7 from J; bases not matched to a gene: 6. In DNA form, the CDR3 reads TGTGCCAGCAGCCACCGGGACAGGCTTGGCTACACCTTC. Protein: CASSHRDRLGYTF. Using reference TRBV5-4 and TRBJ1-2 for the parts outside the CDR3, the full variable domain is ETGVTQSPTHLIKTRGQQVTLRCSSQSGHNTVSWYQQALGQGPQFIFQYYREEENGRGNFPPRFSGLQFPNYSSELNVNALELDDSALYLCASSHRDRLGYTFGSGTRLTVV.

This chain connects TRBV6-5 to TRBJ2-2; weak D call: TRBD2 (5 bases). The germline gives CDR1 MNHEY, CDR2 SVGAGI. The CDR3 consists of 13 residues. V was pared by 8 bases and J by 5 bases, with 12 bases between. The DNA for the CDR3 is TGTGCCAGCGGTACCGAGGGAACCGGGGAGCTGTTTTTT. Translation gives CASGTEGTGELFF.

The V call is TRBV3-1 (or the pseudogene TRBV3-2), the J call TRBJ2-6; D may be TRBD2 (6 bases). The CDR3 is 18 amino acids. V lost 0 bases to trimming and J lost 0 bases, with 12 bases between them. Per germline, CDR1 LGHDT and CDR2 YNNKEL (reference sequence). Written as DNA, the CDR3 is TGTGCCAGCAGCCAAGAGGGGGGACCGCACTCTGGGGCCAACGTCCTGACTTTC. It specifies CASSQEGGPHSGANVLTF.

The chain employs TRBV6-5 and TRBJ1-5, with D possibly being TRBD1 (6 bases). V lost 6 bases to trimming and J lost 3 bases, with 15 bases between them. Per the germline V gene, CDR1 is MNHEY and CDR2 is SVGAGI. This CDR3 region has 15 residues. The CDR3 region is CASSPTGIPNQPQHF. CDR3 DNA: TGTGCCAGCAGCCCAACAGGGATACCCAATCAGCCCCAGCATTTT.

The chain recombines TRBV6-5 with TRBJ2-5; 8 bases line up with TRBD1. The CDR3 covers 13 residues. Germline V lookup: CDR1 MNHEY, CDR2 SVGAGI. Germline trimming cut 6 bases from V and 6 bases from J; bases unmatched to any gene: 6. The CDR3: CASSPQGGKTQYF. For the CDR3, the DNA is TGTGCCAGCAGCCCACAGGGGGGAAAGACCCAGTACTTC.

The gene calls are TRBV4-3 and TRBJ2-7; 9 nucleotides align to TRBD1. The CDR3 covers 15 residues. The germline CDR1 and CDR2 sequences are LGHNA and YSLEER. The V and J ends lost 0 bases and 6 bases, in that order; junction bases with no gene match: 6. The chain's CDR3 is CASSQDGGQGFEQYF. The DNA for the CDR3 is TGCGCCAGCAGCCAAGATGGGGGACAGGGTTTCGAGCAGTACTTC.